What follows are 13 T cell receptor beta chains derived from one specimen sequenced in a study of blood T cells in healthy people across ages. The authors ran a second PCR of 7 to 11 cycles using a sample-barcoded 5' primer and a J-beta primer mix. TCRdb used MiXCR to reprocess the 5' RACE reads, holding one entry per CDR3 protein. The sample has hundreds of thousands of distinct CDR3 sequences, under 55% seen once; the top ten hold nearly 20%. Sequenced: blood. The receptors were gathered from a man aged 55 to 70 in good health.

The table lists this clonotype with a few counts. The V and J genes are TRBV7-9 and TRBJ2-1, with 9 bases that match TRBD1. Germline CDR1 SEHNR, CDR2 FQNEAQ (reference sequence). The CDR3 has 18 residues. Germline trimming cut 5 bases from V and 4 bases from J; bases unmatched to any gene: 15. This chain's CDR3 is CASSPRGGDRERYNEQFF. In DNA form, the CDR3 reads TGTGCCAGCAGCCCTAGGGGGGGGGACAGGGAACGGTACAATGAGCAGTTCTTC.

This clonotype came up many times. The chain combines TRBV7-9 with TRBJ2-3, with no clear D. V was trimmed by 2 bases and J by 0 bases, leaving 6 bases between them. Germline V gives CDR1 SEHNR, CDR2 FQNEAQ (reference sequence). The CDR3 runs 14 residues. The CDR3 bases are TGTGCCAGCAGCTTACGGGTGAGCACAGATACGCAGTATTTT. Translation gives CASSLRVSTDTQYF.

V is TRBV15 and J is TRBJ2-5, with 7 positions matching TRBD2. Germline V gene data show CDR1 as LNHNV and CDR2 as YYDKDF (reference sequence). CDR3 length: 14 residues. J was trimmed by 1 base and V by 5 bases; bases with no gene match: 4. Here the CDR3 DNA reads TGTGCCACCAGCGAGCGGGGCCTCCAAGAGACCCAGTACTTC. It encodes CATSERGLQETQYF.

As regards this clonotype: Germline and junction disagree at one end, which may indicate a read error. This chain links TRBV7-2 with TRBJ2-7; TRBD1 matches 12 bases. The CDR3 runs 15 residues. Germline CDR1 reads SGHTA; CDR2 reads FQGNSA. The CDR3: CASSTWDRGRYGQYF. CDR3 in DNA: TGTGCCAGCAGCACGTGGGACAGGGGGCGATACGGGCAGTACTTC.

This clonotype showed up just a few times. This sequence joins TRBV6-2 or TRBV6-3 and TRBJ2-7; tentatively, D is TRBD2 (6 bases). Germline loops: CDR1 MNHEY, CDR2 SVGEGT. Trimming removed 4 bases from V and 0 bases from J, with 13 bases in between. The length of the CDR3 is 15 residues. Here the CDR3 DNA reads TGTGCCAGCAGTTGGGGGACTGCTGACTCCTACGAGCAGTACTTC. Protein product: CASSWGTADSYEQYF.

J is TRBJ2-2 and V is TRBV16, with TRBD1 identical over 7 bases. This CDR3 contains 12 residues. After removal of 7 bases from V and 6 bases from J, the junction contained 2 bases not matched to a gene. Germline V gene sequence: CDR1 KGHSY, CDR2 FQNENV. CDR3 nucleotides: TGTGCCAGCACCGGGACAGCCGGGGAGCTGTTTTTT. Its translation: CASTGTAGELFF.

The V call is TRBV20-1, the J call TRBJ2-5; tentative D call: TRBD1 (6 bases). V gave up 6 bases and J gave up 2 bases, with 13 bases separating them. This CDR3 is built from 13 residues. The germline CDR1 and CDR2 sequences are DFQATT and SNEGSKA (reference sequence). Here the CDR3 DNA reads TGCAGTGCAGGCAAACAGGGACAAGAGACCCAGTACTTC. The encoded protein is CSAGKQGQETQYF.

The rearrangement uses TRBV6-1 and TRBJ1-1; D is possibly TRBD1 (5 bases). The V end lost 0 bases, the J end lost 2 bases, and 10 bases lay between the germline ends. The CDR3 spans 15 residues. Germline V gene sequence: CDR1 MNHNS, CDR2 SASEGT. This CDR3 is CASSEAQGGNTEAFF. The DNA of the CDR3 is TGTGCCAGCAGTGAAGCGCAGGGCGGTAACACTGAAGCTTTCTTT.

In its sample, this clonotype was seen once. The gene calls are TRBV10-3 and TRBJ1-5; unclear D gene. V was cut by 10 bases and J by 0 bases, with 10 bases left in between. The CDR3 spans 13 residues. Germline-derived CDR1 and CDR2 are ENHRY and SYGVKD. CDR3 in amino acids: CATTDYSNQPQHF. The CDR3 DNA sequence: TGTGCCACCACAGACTATAGCAATCAGCCCCAGCATTTT.

Comments on this clonotype: Mismatch with germline at one junction end may stem from a read error. The V and J genes are TRBV20-1 and TRBJ2-7; 10 nucleotides align to TRBD1. The CDR3 is 16 amino acids. Germline V gives CDR1 DFQATT, CDR2 SNEGSKA (reference sequence). The CDR3 nucleotides read TGCAGTGCTGGAGATCTATTCGACAGGGGGCTGTACGAGCAGTACTTC. Its translation: CSAGDLFDRGLYEQYF.

The sample holds many counts of this clonotype. V gene TRBV6-5 combines with J gene TRBJ2-6, with D hard to call. The CDR3 spans 14 residues. The germline V and J ends were trimmed by 5 bases and 0 bases, with 5 bases remaining between them. Germline V gene sequence: CDR1 MNHEY, CDR2 SVGAGI. Here the CDR3 reads CASSRLSGANVLTF. In DNA, the CDR3 is TGTGCCAGCAGTCGGCTCTCTGGGGCCAACGTCCTGACTTTC.

The chain combines TRBV20-1 with TRBJ1-2; D unresolved. Trimming removed 0 bases at V and 4 bases at J, with 15 bases between. From germline, CDR1 is DFQATT and CDR2 SNEGSKA (reference sequence). This CDR3 comprises 15 residues. DNA for the CDR3: TGCAGTGCTAGAGAATTTGGGCAGCTGGGCTATGGCTACACCTTC. It codes for CSAREFGQLGYGYTF.

The rearrangement links TRBV3-1 to TRBJ2-5; TRBD2 agrees at 7 bases. Germline V gene lookup returns CDR1 LGHDT and CDR2 YNNKEL (reference sequence). With 4 bases clipped from V and 5 bases from J, the junction kept 7 bases outside the gene matches. This CDR3 is built from 14 residues. The CDR3 spells CASSPPGGFETQYF. The CDR3 DNA is TGTGCCAGCAGCCCCCCGGGGGGATTTGAGACCCAGTACTTC.